This TCR beta chain is from a study of early T cells in non-severe SARS-CoV-2 infection listed by TCRdb under 2021. Broadly, across the study: TCR sequencing used bulk RNA from unsorted whole blood, so alpha and beta chains could not be paired.

After removal of 5 bases from V and 0 bases from J, the junction retains 7 bases not matched to a gene. There are 17 amino acids in the CDR3, from cysteine to phenylalanine inclusive. The only DNA kept is the CDR3, 51 bases in frame from the first base. The germline V gene (reference sequence) yields SEHNR for CDR1 and FQNEAQ for CDR2. Study-level results and caveats: Matching against VDJdb was skewed toward anti-spike CD8 responses, likely underestimated virus-specific expansions, and missed private and CD4 specificities.

This clonotype was seen at least ten times. Its antigen target is currently unknown. Base quality data are lacking; no much larger clone is found one base away. This was a case-control study nested in a cohort of healthcare workers in London, UK, who had nasopharyngeal swab PCR tests and blood samples taken every week. Between 23 and 31 March 2020, the week of the UK lockdown, healthcare workers were enrolled and then followed up weekly for as long as 16 weeks. The protocol used for the library was 5' RACE. Sequencing relied on a NextSeq 500. Unique molecular identifiers were attached to individual cDNA molecules in the TCR library protocol so that sequencing error and PCR bias could be corrected. Sequencing covered both TCR alpha and beta chains, and within each sample the abundances of alpha and beta sequences were tightly co-correlated. In the source study's methods: V gene, J gene and CDR3 annotation of TCR sequences was performed with Decombinator V4. TCRs were defined as expanded if a significant change between any two time points was detected under a Poisson model with p below 0.0001. Abundances of TCRs were expressed as counts per million after normalisation to the total number of TCRs sequenced in each sample. TRAV1-2 paired with TRAJ12, TRAJ20 or TRAJ33 defined MAIT TCRs, while TRAV10 paired with TRAJ18 defined iNKT TCRs. VDJdb, accessed 1 November 2021, was searched for CMV, EBV and SARS-CoV-2 annotated TCRs, with TCRs annotated for multiple antigens excluded. TCRdb reprocessed the public reads (quality trimming at Q25 with fastp, clone calling with MiXCR) and kept in-frame beta chains. Each record represents a unique CDR3 protein, reported with the most common genes and DNA among its rows. In this record, the V and J calls reflect TCRdb's handling and not the investigators' own analysis. This sample holds approximately 97,000 distinct CDR3 sequences; under 15% were observed only once. The biggest ten clones account for about 5.7% of the sample.

The sequenced sample was whole blood. Here the chain combines TRBV7-9 and TRBJ2-1, with 10 bases matching TRBD2. The receptor comes from an adult who was a healthcare worker with PCR-confirmed SARS-CoV-2 infection or an uninfected control (not recorded which). The DNA is TGTGCCAGCAGCGGCCGGACTAGCGGTCCCTCCTACAATGAGCAGTTCTTC. This sequence encodes CASSGRTSGPSYNEQFF. The full variable domain, with segments outside the CDR3 supplied by the reference TRBV7-9 and TRBJ2-1 proteins, appears as DTGVSQNPRHKITKRGQNVTFRCDPISEHNRLYWYRQTLGQGPEFLTYFQNEAQLEKSRLLSDRFSAERPKGSFSTLEIQRTEQGDSAMYLCASSGRTSGPSYNEQFFGPGTRLTVL.